Listed here are 20 T cell receptor beta chains from one sample, sequenced in a study of cytomegalovirus exposure and HLA in healthy donors. In the PCR, 60 Vbeta and 13 Jbeta primers were used. The table came from immunoSEQ multiplex PCR; TCRdb's copy has only in-frame clones and leaves some out. Found here are roughly 90,000 clones, around 81% of them singletons; the top ten hold 2% to 2.5%. What was sequenced was PBMCs. The source of these receptors is a man aged 18 to 29 in good health and CMV-seronegative.

V usage is TRBV11-2 and J usage is TRBJ2-7; D possibly corresponds to TRBD1 (5 bases). CDR3 length: 12 residues. Trimming pared 8 bases from V and 3 bases from J, leaving 11 bases between. Germline CDR1 SGHAT, CDR2 FQNNGV. The CDR3 here is CASSQGFYEQYF. The CDR3, as DNA: TGTGCCAGCTCGCAGGGTTTCTACGAGCAGTACTTC.

V and J are TRBV19 and TRBJ2-7; 9 bases fit TRBD1. The CDR3 covers 15 residues. After removal of 5 bases from V and 4 bases from J, the junction contained 9 bases not matched to a gene. The germline CDR1 and CDR2 sequences are LNHDA and SQIVND (reference sequence). This CDR3 reads CASSPRQGGSYEQYF. As DNA, the CDR3 is TGTGCCAGTAGTCCCCGACAGGGGGGGTCATACGAGCAGTACTTC.

V gene TRBV6-5 combines with J gene TRBJ1-2; D is possibly TRBD1 (5 bases). CDR1 and CDR2 from the germline V gene are MNHEY and SVGAGI. The ends were cut back, 6 bases at V and 8 bases at J, with 16 bases in the middle. The CDR3 spans 13 residues. The chain's CDR3 is CASSGQGYGGYTF. In DNA form, the CDR3 reads TGTGCCAGCAGCGGCCAGGGTTACGGCGGCTACACCTTC.

With respect to this clone: Other DNA sequences of this sample code for an identical CDR3. The chain uses TRBV6-5 and TRBJ1-2, with D possibly matching TRBD1 (6 bases). The ends were cut back, 6 bases at V and 2 bases at J, with 10 bases in the middle. Germline assignment: CDR1 MNHEY and CDR2 SVGAGI. The CDR3 is 13 residues long. The CDR3 region has the DNA TGTGCCAGCAGCCCGGACAGCAACTATGGCTACACCTTC. This gives the protein CASSPDSNYGYTF.

V gene TRBV27 combines with J gene TRBJ1-1; 7 bases line up with TRBD1. CDR1 and CDR2 (germline): MNHEY, SMNVEV (reference sequence). The CDR3 is made up of 13 amino acids. J lost 10 bases, V lost 3 bases, and 8 bases had no gene match. CDR3 residues: CASSFDPGQLAFF. The CDR3, as DNA: TGTGCCAGCAGTTTCGACCCGGGACAGCTAGCTTTCTTT.

The chain is built from TRBV30 and TRBJ1-5, with D uncertain. Germline CDR1 GTSNPN, CDR2 SVGIG (reference sequence). The V and J ends lost 0 bases and 10 bases respectively, with 10 bases between them. This CDR3 region has 12 residues. CDR3 amino acids: CAWSVDNGPQHF. CDR3 DNA sequence: TGTGCCTGGAGTGTTGATAATGGCCCCCAGCATTTT.

The genes are TRBV9 and TRBJ1-1; D may be TRBD1 (5 bases). CDR3 size: 15 residues. With 0 bases removed from V and 1 base from J, the gap between germline ends came to 10 bases. Germline lookup yields CDR1 SGDLS and CDR2 YYNGEE. The CDR3 DNA sequence: TGTGCCAGCAGCGTAGCTTACGACAGGAACACTGAAGCTTTCTTT. Its protein is CASSVAYDRNTEAFF.

Within the sample, this clone is medium-sized (0.01 to 0.1%). The chain has TRBV5-6 and TRBJ1-4; 11 positions agree with TRBD1. The germline gives CDR1 SGHDT, CDR2 YYEEEE. The trim removed 6 bases at V and 5 bases at J, leaving 9 bases unmatched. This CDR3 contains 16 residues. The CDR3 spells CASTSGTGGANEKLFF. DNA of the CDR3: TGTGCCAGCACTTCCGGGACAGGGGGAGCAAATGAAAAACTGTTTTTT.

The chain uses TRBV19 and TRBJ2-7, with D perhaps matching TRBD1 (5 bases). The CDR3 covers 16 residues. Deletions cut 6 bases from V and 6 bases from J, with 24 bases between. The germline CDR1 and CDR2 sequences are LNHDA and SQIVND (reference sequence). CDR3 in amino acids: CASSWGGRAEFREQYF. The CDR3 nucleotides read TGTGCCAGTAGCTGGGGTGGCAGGGCAGAATTCCGCGAGCAGTACTTC.

The chain carries TRBV5-5 and TRBJ2-7; D possibly corresponds to TRBD2 (7 bases). The ends were cut back, 4 bases at V and 2 bases at J, with 22 bases in the middle. Germline CDR1 SGHKS, CDR2 YYEKEE (reference sequence). The CDR3 consists of 17 residues. DNA for the CDR3: TGTGCCAGCAGCCCGTTGCCGGGTGGGGGGGCGACCTACGAGCAGTACTTC. Translating gives CASSPLPGGGATYEQYF.

This chain links TRBV6-5 with TRBJ2-7; 7 bases are a match to TRBD1. CDR1 MNHEY and CDR2 SVGAGI come from the germline V gene. V lost 2 bases and J lost 7; bases outside the gene matches: 11. The CDR3 sequence is 15 residues long. The CDR3 DNA reads as TGTGCCAGCAGTTACGGGACAGCAGGTATAAGGGAGCAGTACTTC. It encodes CASSYGTAGIREQYF.

The V call is TRBV6-1, the J call TRBJ1-2, with 7 positions matching TRBD1. CDR1 MNHNS and CDR2 SASEGT come from the germline V gene. There are 14 residues in the CDR3. The ends lost 1 base at V and 5 bases at J; junction bases unmatched: 4. Here the CDR3 reads CASSEGGRGYGYTF. In nucleotides, the CDR3 is TGTGCCAGCAGTGAAGGGGGCAGGGGGTATGGCTACACCTTC.

This clone was observed a few times. DNA of the CDR3: TGTGCCAGCAGCCGTACAGGGTCATTCACAGATACGCAGTATTTT. It encodes CASSRTGSFTDTQYF. This chain connects TRBV5-4 to TRBJ2-3; D might be TRBD1 (6 bases). The CDR3 is 15 residues long. Per the germline V gene, CDR1 is SGHNT and CDR2 is YYREEE (reference sequence). Trimming cost V 4 bases and J 2 bases, with 14 bases left between them.

The genes are TRBV6-5 and TRBJ2-2; 7 bases are a match to TRBD2. The germline CDR1 and CDR2 sequences are MNHEY and SVGAGI. Losses at the gene ends were 7 bases for V and 1 base for J; bases not matched to a gene: 3. CDR3 size: 14 residues. The CDR3 DNA follows: TGTGCCAGCACAGGCGGGGGGAACACCGGGGAGCTGTTTTTT. Amino acid sequence: CASTGGGNTGELFF.

The chain joins TRBV4-2 to TRBJ2-3, with 9 positions matching TRBD1. The CDR3 is made up of 15 amino acids. CDR1 and CDR2 from the germline V gene are LGHNA and YNFKEQ. The J segment lost 6 bases and the V segment lost 8 bases, leaving 12 bases of the junction unmatched. CDR3 bases: TGTGCCAGCGGGGGACAGGGTGGCCTGGGGGATACGCAGTATTTT. Protein product: CASGGQGGLGDTQYF.

CDR3 amino acids: CASSVGGLEGNEQFF. CDR3 sequence (DNA): TGTGCCAGCAGCGTGGGGGGACTAGAGGGCAATGAGCAGTTCTTC. V gene TRBV9 combines with J gene TRBJ2-1; 8 bases map to TRBD2. The CDR3 has 15 amino acids. Germline V CDR1 and CDR2: SGDLS, YYNGEE. V shed 2 bases and J 6 bases; nucleotides not matched to a gene: 7. Based on the CDR3 plus reference TRBV9 and TRBJ2-1, the full variable domain is DSGVTQTPKHLITATGQRVTLRCSPRSGDLSVYWYQQSLDQGLQFLIQYYNGEERAKGNILERFSAQQFPDLHSELNLSSLELGDSALYFCASSVGGLEGNEQFFGPGTRLTVL.

The chain recombines TRBV6-6 with TRBJ2-1; weak D call: TRBD1 (8 bases). V was cut by 6 bases and J by 4 bases, with 16 bases left in between. In germline, CDR1 is MNHNY, CDR2 SVGAGI (reference sequence). The CDR3 has 15 residues. CDR3 sequence (DNA): TGTGCCAGCAGAGATACAGGGGGGGGTTACAATGAGCAGTTCTTC. This sequence encodes CASRDTGGGYNEQFF.

This chain connects TRBV10-1 to TRBJ2-7; no definite D call. Germline V CDR1 and CDR2: WNHNN, SYGVQD (reference sequence). The CDR3 runs 13 residues. V gave up 2 bases and J gave up 2 bases, with 7 bases separating them. CDR3 in amino acids: CASSENRAYEQYF. The CDR3 DNA sequence: TGCGCCAGCAGTGAGAACAGAGCCTACGAGCAGTACTTC.

This chain joins TRBV27 and TRBJ2-7; 9 bases are shared with TRBD1. Per germline, CDR1 MNHEY and CDR2 SMNVEV (reference sequence). V gave up 3 bases and J gave up 5 bases; unmatched junction bases: 5. This CDR3 contains 14 residues. The CDR3 is CASSFWDRVDEQYF. CDR3 in DNA: TGTGCCAGCAGTTTCTGGGACAGGGTCGACGAGCAGTACTTC.

CDR3 nucleotide sequence: TGTGCCTGGAGTGTACACGGGGGTGAAGCTTTCTTT. As protein: CAWSVHGGEAFF. The gene calls are TRBV30 and TRBJ1-1; D is perhaps TRBD1 (5 bases). With 0 bases removed from V and 7 bases from J, the gap between germline ends came to 9 bases. CDR1 is GTSNPN and CDR2 is SVGIG in the germline V gene (reference sequence). The CDR3 contains 12 residues.